Listed below are T cell receptor beta chains from one sample, sequenced in a study of blood T cell repertoires in COVID-19. Clones were sequenced by immunoSEQ multiplex PCR, and TCRdb holds only the in-frame ones, with some missing. The sample has tens of thousands of clones; around 80% are singletons. The sample comprised peripheral blood. These receptors all come from a man aged 45-65 years with active COVID-19. Each CDR3 is given with its conserved first and last residue. The D gene is left open where the match is weak.

.	TRBV6-5	TRBJ1-6	CASSLYSSTYNSPLHF	TGTGCCAGCAGTTTATACTCTAGTACCTATAATTCACCCCTCCACTTT
.	TRBV2	TRBJ1-2	CASSREANYGYTF	TGTGCCAGCAGTCGGGAAGCTAACTATGGCTACACCTTC
TRBD2	TRBV5-4	TRBJ2-5	CASSFAGEKGETQYF	TGTGCCAGCAGCTTCGCGGGGGAAAAAGGGGAGACCCAGTACTTC
.	TRBV6-5	TRBJ2-2	CASSSPRGGTGELFF	TGTGCCAGCAGTTCGCCCAGGGGTGGGACCGGGGAGCTGTTTTTT
.	TRBV15	TRBJ2-3	CATSRDGMGVSDTQYF	TGTGCCACCAGCAGAGATGGGATGGGAGTCTCAGATACGCAGTATTTT
.	TRBV30	TRBJ1-6	CAWKEGKARFYNSPLHF	TGTGCCTGGAAAGAGGGAAAAGCTCGCTTTTATAATTCACCCCTCCACTTT
.	TRBV19	TRBJ2-1	CARRPVAGSYNEQFF	TGTGCCAGAAGGCCGGTGGCGGGGTCCTACAATGAGCAGTTCTTC
TRBD2	TRBV27	TRBJ2-7	CASSLAGGPYEQYF	TGTGCCAGCAGCTTAGCGGGAGGGCCTTACGAGCAGTACTTC
TRBD2	TRBV6-2/TRBV6-3	TRBJ2-1	CASSPVTSGVREQFF	TGTGCCAGCAGTCCGGTGACTAGCGGGGTCCGGGAGCAGTTCTTC
TRBD1	TRBV7-2	TRBJ1-2	CASSLVGGRGGYGYTF	TGTGCCAGCAGCTTAGTAGGGGGCCGCGGTGGATATGGCTACACCTTC